This entry concerns a single T cell receptor (beta chain). The CDR3 is 15 residues long. Germline V lookup: CDR1 WNHNN, CDR2 SYGVQD (reference sequence). The V and J ends lost 6 bases and 1 base, in that order; junction bases with no gene match: 5. The data were produced by immunoSEQ multiplex PCR, yet TCRdb's version contains in-frame clones alone and is incomplete. This sample has 200,000 to 250,000 clones, with 88% found just once. The source of the sample is a study of blood T cell repertoires in COVID-19. This chain uses TRBV10-1 with TRBJ2-2, with TRBD1 identical over 7 bases. Sequencing used peripheral blood. This receptor was taken from a man younger than 35 with active or convalescent COVID-19. This CDR3 is CASSPGDRNTGELFF. CDR3 coding DNA: TGCGCCAGCAGCCCAGGGGACAGGAACACCGGGGAGCTGTTTTTT.